Detailed here is one T cell receptor beta chain. Per germline, CDR1 DFQATT and CDR2 SNEGSKA (reference sequence). CDR3 length equals 14 residues. V lost 3 bases to trimming and J lost 0 bases; unmatched junction nucleotides: 4. This sample is drawn from a study of control samples from healthy donors and cancer patients. Clones were read by immunoSEQ multiplex PCR, and TCRdb kept only the in-frame ones, dropping some. The table lists about 97,000 clones, 90% to 95% of them singletons. The chain has TRBV20-1 and TRBJ1-1, with TRBD1 matching over 7 bases. The specimen was blood. The receptor's source is a woman aged 18-30 years in good health. The chain's CDR3 is CSASLDRMNTEAFF. CDR3 sequence (DNA): TGCAGTGCTAGTTTGGACAGGATGAACACTGAAGCTTTCTTT.